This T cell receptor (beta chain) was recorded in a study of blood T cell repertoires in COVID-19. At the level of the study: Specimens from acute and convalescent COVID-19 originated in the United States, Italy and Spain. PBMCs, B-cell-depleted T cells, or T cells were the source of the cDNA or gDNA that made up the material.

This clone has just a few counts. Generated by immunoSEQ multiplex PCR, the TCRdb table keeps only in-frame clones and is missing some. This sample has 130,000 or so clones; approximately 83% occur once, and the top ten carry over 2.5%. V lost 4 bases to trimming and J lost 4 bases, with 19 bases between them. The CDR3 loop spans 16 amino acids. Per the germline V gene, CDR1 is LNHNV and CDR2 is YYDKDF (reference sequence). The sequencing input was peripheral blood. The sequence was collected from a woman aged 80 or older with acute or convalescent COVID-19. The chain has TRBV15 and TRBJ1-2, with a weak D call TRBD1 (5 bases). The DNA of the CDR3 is TGTGCCACCAGCATTCGACAGCCCCTAAACACCTATGGCTACACCTTC. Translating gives CATSIRQPLNTYGYTF.